This TCR beta chain originates from a study of shared clonotypes between healthy human individuals. Generated by immunoSEQ multiplex PCR, the TCRdb table keeps only in-frame clones and is missing some. The sample lists 1.6 million or so clones, 97% to 99% occurring once. V was trimmed by 6 bases and J by 6 bases, leaving 18 bases between them. Germline V CDR1 and CDR2: LNHNV, YYDKDF (reference sequence). CDR3 length: 14 amino acids. The gene calls are TRBV15 and TRBJ2-7, with a tentative D call TRBD1 (6 bases). This receptor was taken from a man aged 30 to 39 in good health. The sequenced sample was naive CD4+ T cells sorted from blood. Described subset: CD45RA+ positively selected. The CDR3 loop is CATSRVGAPREQYF. The CDR3 coding sequence is TGTGCCACCAGTCGAGTGGGGGCGCCGCGCGAGCAGTACTTC.